This T cell receptor beta chain was sequenced in a study of T cell responses to AZD1222 COVID-19 vaccine. V lost 6 bases, J lost 6 bases, and 6 bases stayed unmatched. Germline assignment: CDR1 ENHRY and CDR2 SYGVKD. The length of the CDR3 is 13 residues. Assay: immunoSEQ multiplex PCR; the TCRdb copy retains only in-frame clones and omits some. The sample shows fewer than 150,000 clones, 85% to 90% of them seen only once. The receptor's source is an adult who received the AZD1222 COVID-19 vaccine. The input for sequencing was peripheral blood, taken 28 days after the second AZD1222 dose. The gene calls are TRBV10-3 and TRBJ1-2, with 8 bases fitting TRBD1. Here the CDR3 reads CAIRGGQEDGYTF. CDR3 DNA sequence: TGTGCCATCAGGGGGGGACAGGAGGATGGCTACACCTTC.